One sample yielded the 25 T cell receptor beta chains listed below, sequenced in a study of response to subunit inactivated influenza vaccine. TCRdb redid the calling of the RT-PCR reads with MiXCR, one entry per CDR3 protein. This sample has 150,000 to 200,000 distinct CDR3 sequences, with roughly 8.7% found just once. The starting material was non-naive T cells sorted from PBMCs, obtained on the day of vaccination. The source of these receptors is a man aged 45 to 65 who received an inactivated influenza vaccine.

This clonotype was seen only a few times. The V gene is TRBV7-8, the J gene TRBJ2-1, with 13 bases lining up with TRBD2. CDR1 is SGHVS and CDR2 is FQNEAQ in the germline V gene. The CDR3 has 19 amino acids. The ends lost 5 bases at V and 1 base at J; junction bases unmatched: 11. The CDR3, as DNA: TGTGCCAGCAGCCAAGACTACAGGACTAGCGGGGGATCCTACAATGAGCAGTTCTTC. Protein: CASSQDYRTSGGSYNEQFF. Full variable domain (outside the CDR3, taken from reference TRBV7-8 and TRBJ2-1): GAGVSQSPRYKVAKRGQDVALRCDPISGHVSLFWYQQALGQGPEFLTYFQNEAQLDKSGLPSDRFFAERPEGSVSTLKIQRTQQEDSAVYLCASSQDYRTSGGSYNEQFFGPGTRLTVL.

This clonotype was counted at least ten times. The chain carries TRBV5-5 and TRBJ2-1, with 12 bases fitting TRBD2. CDR1 and CDR2 from the germline V gene are SGHKS and YYEKEE (reference sequence). V trimming: 4 bases; J trimming: 7 bases; junction bases outside the gene matches: 9. CDR3 length equals 16 residues. CDR3 DNA: TGTGCCAGCAGCCCCTCTAGCGGGAGGGCCGGGAATGAGCAGTTCTTC. Protein: CASSPSSGRAGNEQFF.

J is TRBJ2-2 and V is TRBV20-1; possible D gene TRBD2, 6 bases. In germline, CDR1 is DFQATT, CDR2 SNEGSKA (reference sequence). CDR3 size: 14 residues. The V end lost 5 bases, the J end lost 2 bases, and 12 bases lay between the germline ends. CDR3 protein: CSAGPGSNTGELFF. The CDR3, as DNA: TGCAGTGCTGGCCCCGGGAGTAACACCGGGGAGCTGTTTTTT.

In this sample, this clonotype turned up many times. The rearrangement joins TRBV2 to TRBJ1-1, with D tentatively TRBD1 (5 bases). The CDR3 is made up of 17 amino acids. Germline V lookup: CDR1 SNHLY, CDR2 FYNNEI. Trimming cost V 6 bases and J 0 bases, with 20 bases left between them. CDR3 residues: CASSGNRISIMNTEAFF. In DNA, the CDR3 is TGTGCCAGCAGCGGTAACAGGATCTCCATCATGAACACTGAAGCTTTCTTT.

This clonotype was seen only a few times. V and J are TRBV28 and TRBJ1-2, with D unclear. CDR1 MDHEN and CDR2 SYDVKM come from the germline V gene. The CDR3 consists of 15 residues. V was trimmed by 5 bases and J by 8 bases, leaving 21 bases between them. CDR3 in DNA: TGTGCCAGCAGTCCCCCGAGTGGGTGGAAGAGGGGCTACACCTTC. Its protein product is CASSPPSGWKRGYTF.

This clonotype was counted ten times or more. The chain uses TRBV12-3 or TRBV12-4 and TRBJ2-2; TRBD1 matches at 9 bases. V lost 6 bases to trimming and J lost 6 bases; unmatched junction nucleotides: 11. The CDR3 contains 16 residues. The CDR3 DNA reads TGTGCCAGCAGAACGACAGGGGGGTCGCTCGCCGGGGAGCTGTTTTTT. Its translation: CASRTTGGSLAGELFF.

A few counts support this clonotype. V usage is TRBV4-2 and J usage is TRBJ2-7; D ambiguous. Germline-derived CDR1 and CDR2 are LGHNA and YNFKEQ. V was trimmed by 0 bases and J by 0 bases, leaving 9 bases between them. The CDR3 consists of 15 residues. CDR3: CASSQEMGPSYEQYF. The CDR3 DNA reads TGTGCCAGCAGCCAAGAGATGGGTCCCTCCTACGAGCAGTACTTC.

There are a few counts of this clonotype. This rearrangement joins TRBV3-1 to TRBJ2-3; tentatively, D is TRBD2 (5 bases). The germline gives CDR1 LGHDT, CDR2 YNNKEL (reference sequence). CDR3 length equals 17 residues. V was cut by 4 bases and J by 2 bases, with 19 bases left in between. The CDR3 DNA reads as TGTGCCAGCAGCCCTGTTCGGTCTAGCAGGATCACAGATACGCAGTATTTT. Amino acid sequence: CASSPVRSSRITDTQYF.

This clonotype occurred a few times. The genes are TRBV20-1 and TRBJ1-1; D unresolved. Trimming shortened V by 1 base and J by 1 base, and 10 bases separated the two germline ends. The CDR3 runs 14 residues. The germline V gene encodes CDR1 DFQATT and CDR2 SNEGSKA (reference sequence). CDR3 sequence reads: CSARVHPGNTEAFF. The DNA for the CDR3 is TGCAGTGCTAGAGTCCACCCGGGGAACACTGAAGCTTTCTTT.

In its sample, this clonotype was seen a few times. This chain links TRBV5-4 with TRBJ2-3; tentative D call: TRBD2 (6 bases). The germline gives CDR1 SGHNT, CDR2 YYREEE (reference sequence). Trimming removed 0 bases at V and 1 base at J, with 12 bases between. The CDR3 has 16 residues. CDR3 amino acids: CASSLAQASGTDTQYF. CDR3 sequence (DNA): TGTGCCAGCAGCTTGGCCCAGGCTAGCGGCACAGATACGCAGTATTTT.

CDR3 in amino acids: CASSGTTEAFF. DNA for the CDR3: TGTGCCAGCAGCGGGACAACCGAAGCTTTCTTT. The rearrangement links TRBV28 to TRBJ1-1, with D maybe TRBD1 (6 bases). In germline, CDR1 is MDHEN, CDR2 SYDVKM. The CDR3 consists of 11 residues. V was pared by 6 bases and J by 8 bases, with 10 bases between. Supplemented by reference TRBV28 and TRBJ1-1, the full variable domain reads DVKVTQSSRYLVKRTGEKVFLECVQDMDHENMFWYRQDPGLGLRLIYFSYDVKMKEKGDIPEGYSVSREKKERFSLILESASTNQTSMYLCASSGTTEAFFGQGTRLTVV.

V and J are TRBV2 and TRBJ1-2; 7 bases agree with TRBD1. CDR1 and CDR2 (germline): SNHLY, FYNNEI. The CDR3 is 15 amino acids. V gave up 2 bases and J gave up 7 bases; unmatched junction bases: 10. The CDR3 region is CASSETPARQGGYTF. The CDR3 nucleotides are TGTGCCAGCAGTGAAACCCCCGCCAGACAGGGTGGCTACACCTTC. The full variable domain, with the rest looked up from reference TRBV2 and TRBJ1-2, is EPEVTQTPSHQVTQMGQEVILRCVPISNHLYFYWYRQILGQKVEFLVSFYNNEISEKSEIFDDQFSVERPDGSNFTLKIRSTKLEDSAMYFCASSETPARQGGYTFGSGTRLTVV.

The chain combines TRBV6-5 with TRBJ1-6; 10 positions agree with TRBD1. Germline-derived CDR1 and CDR2 are MNHEY and SVGAGI. J lost 9 bases, V lost 8 bases, and 7 bases had no gene match. The CDR3 runs to 14 residues. This chain's CDR3 is CASVWGQGTSPLHF. CDR3 coding DNA: TGTGCCAGCGTTTGGGGACAGGGGACTTCACCCCTCCACTTT.

The chain couples TRBV5-1 to TRBJ2-7, with 12 nucleotides matching TRBD1. Unmatched junction bases numbered 7, after V lost 3 bases and J lost 6 bases. CDR3 length: 15 amino acids. Germline lookup yields CDR1 SGHRS and CDR2 YFSETQ. CDR3 in DNA: TGCGCCAGCAGCTGGATGGGACAGGGGGCATCCGAGCAGTACTTC. Protein sequence: CASSWMGQGASEQYF. Supplemented by reference TRBV5-1 and TRBJ2-7, the full variable domain reads KAGVTQTPRYLIKTRGQQVTLSCSPISGHRSVSWYQQTPGQGLQFLFEYFSETQRNKGNFPGRFSGRQFSNSRSEMNVSTLELGDSALYLCASSWMGQGASEQYFGPGTRLTVT.

This clonotype has just a few counts. CDR3 nucleotides: TGTGCCAGCAGTCCGGGACGGCTCTTAGGCTACACCTTC. Amino acid sequence: CASSPGRLLGYTF. This sequence joins TRBV6-2 or TRBV6-3 and TRBJ1-2, with TRBD1 as a possible D gene (5 bases). Germline V gene lookup returns CDR1 MNHEY and CDR2 SVGEGT. The CDR3 loop spans 13 amino acids. V was shortened by 5 bases and J by 8 bases, with 15 bases between the two germline ends.

The chain links TRBV4-1 to TRBJ2-5; the match to TRBD2 covers 7 bases. The CDR3 contains 17 residues. V trimming: 1 base; J trimming: 4 bases; junction bases outside the gene matches: 12. The germline gives CDR1 MGHRA, CDR2 YSYEKL. CDR3 DNA: TGCGCCAGCAGCCAAGGTGAATGGGGGGGAGAGAGAGAGACCCAGTACTTC. Its protein is CASSQGEWGGERETQYF.

As DNA, the CDR3 is TGTGCCAGCACTCTCGACGATACGCAGTATTTT. Encoded protein: CASTLDDTQYF. The chain links TRBV12-3 or TRBV12-4 to TRBJ2-3; D not certain. The CDR3 has 11 amino acids. V lost 7 bases to trimming and J lost 6 bases, with 8 bases between them.

A few counts support this clonotype. The chain joins TRBV11-2 to TRBJ2-3; 12 nucleotides line up with TRBD2. The germline CDR1 and CDR2 sequences are SGHAT and FQNNGV. The CDR3 sequence is 17 residues long. V lost 3 bases, J lost 1 base, and 5 bases stayed unmatched. Written as DNA, the CDR3 is TGTGCCAGCAGCTTCGGACTAGCGGGAAGGGGCACAGATACGCAGTATTTT. It translates to CASSFGLAGRGTDTQYF.

This clonotype came up a few times. The V call is TRBV7-2, the J call TRBJ2-6; 9 bases align to TRBD1. This CDR3 has 17 amino acids. V lost 5 bases to trimming and J lost 2 bases; unmatched junction nucleotides: 7. Germline V lookup: CDR1 SGHTA, CDR2 FQGNSA. CDR3 in amino acids: CASSLQGALAGANVLTF. As DNA, the CDR3 is TGTGCCAGCAGCCTACAGGGGGCGCTCGCTGGGGCCAACGTCCTGACTTTC.

This clonotype was counted ten times or more. The CDR3 sequence: CASSYSSGGPGETQYF. DNA for the CDR3: TGTGCCAGCAGTTACTCTAGCGGGGGGCCCGGAGAGACCCAGTACTTC. The chain joins TRBV6-5 to TRBJ2-5, with 10 nucleotides matching TRBD2. The V gene end was trimmed by 0 bases and the J gene end by 4 bases; junction bases not matched to a gene: 5. CDR1 MNHEY and CDR2 SVGAGI come from the germline V gene. The CDR3 runs to 16 residues.

This clonotype was seen at least ten times. This rearrangement joins TRBV27 to TRBJ2-1; TRBD2 matches 8 bases. This CDR3 is 14 amino acids long. V was pared by 7 bases and J by 10 bases, with 12 bases of the junction left unmatched. The germline V gene has CDR1 MNHEY and CDR2 SMNVEV (reference sequence). The DNA of the CDR3 is TGTGCCAGCAAATCCGGGACTAGTGGTACGGAGCAGTTCTTC. Its protein is CASKSGTSGTEQFF.

This clonotype appeared many times. CDR3 nucleotide sequence: TGTGCCAGTTCAGGGCAGGGAGAGACCCAGTACTTC. Encoded protein: CASSGQGETQYF. The V call is TRBV2, the J call TRBJ2-5; tentative D call: TRBD1 (5 bases). Germline V gene data show CDR1 as SNHLY and CDR2 as FYNNEI. The V end lost 9 bases, the J end lost 4 bases, and 12 bases lay between the germline ends. This CDR3 contains 12 residues.

This clonotype was detected only a few times. The CDR3 reads CASSFAGNTGYNEQFF. The CDR3 DNA sequence: TGCGCCAGCAGCTTTGCCGGTAACACAGGGTACAATGAGCAGTTCTTC. This sequence joins TRBV5-1 and TRBJ2-1; weak D call: TRBD1 (6 bases). The CDR3 is made up of 16 amino acids. Germline-derived CDR1 and CDR2 are SGHRS and YFSETQ. Between the trimmed V and J ends, which lost 2 bases and 4 bases, there was a span of 16 bases.

The chain uses TRBV5-5 and TRBJ2-3, with D unclear. V lost 1 base and J lost 0, with 18 bases in between. The germline V gene encodes CDR1 SGHKS and CDR2 YYEKEE (reference sequence). CDR3 length equals 18 residues. The CDR3 DNA sequence: TGTGCCAGCAGCTTGATGCCCCCCGCAGGCCATAGCACAGATACGCAGTATTTT. Translating it yields CASSLMPPAGHSTDTQYF. Based on the CDR3 plus reference TRBV5-5 and TRBJ2-3, the full variable domain is DAGVTQSPTHLIKTRGQQVTLRCSPISGHKSVSWYQQVLGQGPQFIFQYYEKEERGRGNFPDRFSARQFPNYSSELNVNALLLGDSALYLCASSLMPPAGHSTDTQYFGPGTRLTVL.

The DNA for the CDR3 is TGTGCCAGCAGCCATGCTTCCGGACAGACCTACGAGCAGTACTTC. It encodes CASSHASGQTYEQYF. This chain joins TRBV3-1 and TRBJ2-7; possible D gene TRBD1, 6 bases. V lost 3 bases and J lost 2, with 14 bases in between. Germline V gene sequence: CDR1 LGHDT, CDR2 YNNKEL (reference sequence). The CDR3 runs 15 residues.